Described below is a single T cell receptor beta chain sequence and its context. The naive CD8 subset, CD45RO-negative cells positively selected for CCR7, excluded terminally differentiated effector memory CD45RA+ cells. These data are taken from a study of shared clonotypes between healthy human individuals. Repertoires were generated with immunoSEQ multiplex PCR, while TCRdb's copy carries only in-frame clones and drops some. The table includes hundreds of thousands of clones, approximately 96% detected once. Looked up from germline, CDR1 is LNHDA and CDR2 is SQIVND (reference sequence). V was pared by 11 bases and J by 4 bases, with 8 bases between. The CDR3 is made up of 11 amino acids.

The chain joins TRBV19 to TRBJ2-2; D not certain. Sequenced material: naive CD8+ T cells sorted from blood. The sequence was collected from a woman aged 25 to 39 in good health. CDR3 in DNA: TGTGCCGCCGAGGCCACCGGGGAGCTGTTTTTT. Protein sequence: CAAEATGELFF.